The following is a T cell receptor (beta chain) sequence with its context. What antigen it recognizes has not been identified. Base qualities are not recorded, but no much larger clone differs from it by a single base. Reading the germline V gene gives CDR1 MDHEN and CDR2 SYDVKM. At the junction V is shortened by 5 bases and J by 7 bases, with 18 bases in between. The CDR3 measures 14 amino acids from cysteine to phenylalanine. The retained sequence is limited to the CDR3, 42 bases, with the frame set at the first base. The sample comes from a study of cytomegalovirus exposure and HLA in healthy donors (dated by TCRdb to about 2017). In the study overall: According to an earlier analysis of 550 to 700 of the donors, about 170 million T cells yielded some 110 million unique TCR beta sequences and about 300 Gb of sequence data. An early release covering some 640 HLA-typed donors comprised about 300 gigabases of sequencing data and about 90 million unique TCR sequences. In a later genetic analysis, genome-wide SNP genotypes for about 60% of the 666 donors were used, and that subset was treated as a discovery cohort. About five DR-DQ haplotypes were handled as single units for association and clustering because linkage in the cohort was strong. Typing coverage differed by locus: A, B, C, DRB1 and DQB1 were typed in about 629-640 donors, DQA1 in 522, DPA1 in 606, and DPB1 in 400 to 490. A separate validation cohort of some 130 different subjects was used in addition to the roughly 700-subject first cohort. To predict cytomegalovirus infection status, the study combined high-throughput TCR immunosequencing, statistical association of individual TCRs with disease status, and machine learning. The study aimed to test whether cataloging public T cell receptors could reveal signatures of past pathogen exposure. In an earlier analysis of 500 to 650 of the donors, high-throughput TCR beta sequencing was used to judge whether each TCR beta V gene segment behaved as functional or pseudogenic. Donor age, sex, ethnicity and CMV serostatus were compiled together with the repertoire data. Every discovery cohort repertoire had been produced on one sequencing platform. HLA typing covered class I and class II loci at four-digit resolution. To study patterns of TCR occurrence, a later analysis re-analyzed previously published TCR beta repertoires from around 660 donors and added high-resolution HLA genotyping. In the later analysis, no new phenotypic data were used to find candidate immune exposures; instead, reliance was placed on TCR beta sequences and their occurrence across donors. The study used immunosequencing to profile the T cell repertoires of approximately 650 subjects and linked those repertoires to cytomegalovirus serostatus. Among the roughly 370 genotyped donors, approximately 76% belonged to the genetic ancestry cluster associated with self-reported Caucasian donors. Among a few hundred genotyped donors of the cohort, an average of about 240,000 unique TCR beta nucleotide sequences were sequenced per donor, roughly a sixth of them non-productive. Study-wide conclusions, independent of this receptor: Some IMGT-functional V segments, including TRBV6-2 and TRBV6-3, could not be distinguished by the 87-base-pair reads and were therefore excluded. In a later genetic analysis, a missense DCLRE1C variant was associated with V-gene and J-gene trimming of TCR beta chains, and the association was replicated in an independent cohort. The classifier was reported to diagnose cytomegalovirus status with high specificity and sensitivity in both the original and validation cohorts. Because HLA typing was unavailable for some donors at each locus, only the typed subset was used in association tests. A few of the identified cytomegalovirus-associated TCR beta chains were confirmed in vitro to be specific for cytomegalovirus antigens. In a later genetic analysis, fewer N-insertions in productive TCRs were reported among donors in an Asian-associated ancestry cluster than the approximately 670-donor mean. In a later analysis, HLA-associated TCR beta chains were found to be more clonally expanded and to have lower generation probabilities than equally common non-associated chains. In a later analysis, several top co-occurrence clusters were reported to appear linked to parvovirus B19, influenza, CMV and Epstein-Barr virus. A total of fewer than 200 TCR beta chains were listed by the study as associated with cytomegalovirus. Linkage disequilibrium might explain the correlated functional status among segregating V segments, but an unknown experimental factor could not be excluded. A further reported finding was that TCR beta sequences accurately predicted the HLA-A and HLA-B alleles for most subjects in the first cohort. Because counts were too low, seventeen rarely observed V segments, including chromosome 9 orphons, were excluded from the earlier analysis of about 500 of the donors. The presence/absence analyses assumed that sequencing depth was roughly uniform across donors, and that assumption may not be true. Strong co-occurrence of HLA alleles, especially DR and DQ, made assigning TCR associations to individual alleles difficult. In a later analysis, most CMV-associated TCR beta chains were found to appear HLA-restricted, with HLA associations seemingly driven largely by CMV exposure. A group of highly shared sequence variants was considered likely to be a technical artifact of the sequencing pipeline. A later analysis found that TCR association rates varied across HLA loci, with DRB1 alleles showing the most associated TCRs and HLA-C alleles the fewest. Broadly in line with IMGT annotations, most TCR beta V segments showed up in productive rearrangements about 87% or about 30% of the time in an earlier analysis of about 500 of the donors. In this cohort, only TCR beta chains were sequenced, and detectable features were limited by the absence of alpha or paired-chain data. While some public TCRs were present in many individuals, most TCR sequences turned up only very rarely across donors. For the cohort, immune exposure information was limited to CMV serostatus. At a false discovery rate of 0.05, a later analysis linked about 16,000 TCR beta sequences to specific HLA alleles. It was suggested by the authors that the approach could potentially be generalized to other disease states and immunological phenotypes.

The cohort was made up of 650 to 700 healthy bone marrow donors. Cohort members were all nominally healthy when sampled, although unrecorded immune exposures were likely present. The donor was CMV seropositive and belonged to the group of 270 or so seropositive cohort members. Each donor provided a peripheral blood sample, and peripheral blood mononuclear cells were used for TCR beta sequencing. Genomic DNA extraction from the blood cell samples was performed with the Qiagen DNeasy Blood Extraction Kit. Receptor libraries were prepared by the immunoSEQ multiplex PCR assay. For the multiplex PCR, a mixture combining 60 forward primers for TCR Vbeta segments and 13 reverse primers for TCR Jbeta segments was used. A multiplex PCR assay on genomic DNA amplified the CDR3 region of rearranged TCR beta genes. The amplified TCR beta libraries were sequenced on the Illumina HiSeq System as 87-base-pair reads. In the authors' own workflow: In a later analysis, tens of millions of unique TCR beta chains were counted across the 650 to 700 repertoires, and around 10 million of these chains were shared by at least two donors. Raw reads were error-corrected and collapsed into unique sequences by a nearest-neighbor algorithm in which closely related sequences were merged to remove PCR and sequencing errors. Alignment of CDR3 sequences to IMGT reference sequences was used to assign V, D and J gene segments. Each retained sequence needed at least a six-nucleotide match to both a V gene segment and a J gene segment. A rearrangement was called productive if the CDR3 had no stop codons and remained in frame with V and J, and every other rearrangement was called non-productive. Following IMGT convention, CDR3 was defined as the stretch from the second conserved V-encoded cysteine up to the conserved J-encoded phenylalanine. Sequences without an unambiguous match to a single V gene segment were excluded from the earlier analysis of 450 to 650 of the donors. An earlier analysis of around 600 of the donors classified V segments as functional when productive rearrangements were above 56.7% and as segregating when the standard deviation between donors was above 5%. To diagnose cytomegalovirus status from the catalog of TCR beta chain sequences, a statistical classification framework was built. In a later analysis, V and J genes were assigned by comparing TCR nucleotide sequences against IMGT/GENE-DB human TR gene sequences. A later analysis assigned CDR3 sequences and most-parsimonious VDJ recombination scenarios with the TCRdist pipeline. In a later analysis, each TCR beta chain was defined by its CDR3 amino acid sequence together with its V-gene family, and reads without a unique V-gene family were excluded. To address suspected cross-contamination and a sequencing artifact, a later analysis removed roughly 580 highly shared, low-generation-probability nucleotide sequences. In a later analysis, a clonal expansion index for each public chain was calculated from normalized within-repertoire ranks of inferred template counts. In a later analysis, generation probabilities were computed using a VDJ recombination model fitted to out-of-frame rearrangements, and the results were checked against IGoR. A later analysis scored TCR-TCR, TCR-HLA and TCR-CMV co-occurrence with hypergeometric tests, applying a repertoire-size bias correction to TCR pairs. False discovery rates were estimated in a later analysis by permuting HLA or CMV assignments 20 times. A later analysis grouped co-occurring TCRs with DBSCAN, adding TCRdist sequence similarity when clustering within HLA-allele-positive subsets. Repertoires with fewer than 30,000 or more than 120,000 public chains were left out of co-occurrence clustering, as were five repertoires with anomalous nucleotide sharing. Here the immuneACCESS table is served through TCRdb, limited to in-frame sequences with V and J called. Missing clones are a known gap in these copies; in checked studies unresolved V genes cover under half, and the rest lacks a known reason. For V, J and clone size, that table is used; D and trimming come from the DNA. The sample has 150,000 to 250,000 clones on record, 82% of them singletons. The ten largest account for around 6.3% of the sample.

This sequence originates from a woman in her fifties or sixties in good health and CMV-seropositive. The V and J segments used are TRBV28 and TRBJ2-7, and perhaps TRBD2 as D gene, on 6 matching bases. Input material: PBMCs. CDR3 region: CASSPGGVIGEQYF. Here is the DNA: TGTGCCAGCAGTCCAGGCGGGGTTATTGGGGAGCAGTACTTC.